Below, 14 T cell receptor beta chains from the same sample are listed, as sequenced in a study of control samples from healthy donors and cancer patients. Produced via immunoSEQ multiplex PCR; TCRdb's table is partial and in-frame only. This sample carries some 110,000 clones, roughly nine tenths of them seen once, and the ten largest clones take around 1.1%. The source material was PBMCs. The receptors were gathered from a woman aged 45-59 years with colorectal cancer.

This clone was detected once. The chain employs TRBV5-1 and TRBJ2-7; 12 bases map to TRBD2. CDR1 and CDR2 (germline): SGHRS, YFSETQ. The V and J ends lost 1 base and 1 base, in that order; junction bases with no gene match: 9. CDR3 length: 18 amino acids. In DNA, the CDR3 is TGCGCCAGCAGCTTGTCGGCTAGCGGGGGGGCCACATCCTACGAGCAGTACTTC. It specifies CASSLSASGGATSYEQYF.

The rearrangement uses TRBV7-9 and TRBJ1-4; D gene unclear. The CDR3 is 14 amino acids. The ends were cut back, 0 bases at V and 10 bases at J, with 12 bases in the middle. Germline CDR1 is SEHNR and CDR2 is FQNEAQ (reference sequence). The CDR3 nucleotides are TGTGCCAGCAGCTTAGCGCAAGCCTCGGGAAAACTGTTTTTT. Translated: CASSLAQASGKLFF. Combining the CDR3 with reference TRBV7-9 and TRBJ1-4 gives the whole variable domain DTGVSQNPRHKITKRGQNVTFRCDPISEHNRLYWYRQTLGQGPEFLTYFQNEAQLEKSRLLSDRFSAERPKGSFSTLEIQRTEQGDSAMYLCASSLAQASGKLFFGSGTQLSVL.

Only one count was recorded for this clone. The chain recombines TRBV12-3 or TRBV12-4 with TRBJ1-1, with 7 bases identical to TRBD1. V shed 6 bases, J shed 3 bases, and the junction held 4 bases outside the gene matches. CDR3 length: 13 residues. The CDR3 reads CASRRGRDTEAFF. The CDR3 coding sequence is TGTGCCAGCAGGAGGGGGCGAGACACTGAAGCTTTCTTT.

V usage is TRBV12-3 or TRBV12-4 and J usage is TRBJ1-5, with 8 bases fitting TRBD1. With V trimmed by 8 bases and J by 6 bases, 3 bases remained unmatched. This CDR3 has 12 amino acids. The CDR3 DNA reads TGTGCCAGCGGACAGGGCTCTCAGCCCCAGCATTTT. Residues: CASGQGSQPQHF.

Here the CDR3 reads CASSMGAAKNIQYF. CDR3 nucleotides: TGTGCCAGTAGTATGGGGGCAGCCAAAAACATTCAGTACTTC. The V call is TRBV19, the J call TRBJ2-4, with a possible D match to TRBD1 (6 bases). The V gene's germline CDR1 is LNHDA and CDR2 SQIVND (reference sequence). This CDR3 region has 14 residues. V dropped 3 bases and J dropped 0 bases, with 6 bases sitting between them.

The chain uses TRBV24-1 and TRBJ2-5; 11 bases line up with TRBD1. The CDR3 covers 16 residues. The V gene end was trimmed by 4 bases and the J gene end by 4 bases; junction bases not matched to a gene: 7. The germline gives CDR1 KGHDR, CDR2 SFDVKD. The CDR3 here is CATSDSGQGEGETQYF. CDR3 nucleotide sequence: TGTGCCACCAGTGACTCGGGACAGGGGGAAGGAGAGACCCAGTACTTC.

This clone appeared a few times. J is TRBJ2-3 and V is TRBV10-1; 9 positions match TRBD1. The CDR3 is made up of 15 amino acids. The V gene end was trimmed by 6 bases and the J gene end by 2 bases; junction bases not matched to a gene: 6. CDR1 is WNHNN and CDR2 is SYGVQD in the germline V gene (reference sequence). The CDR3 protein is CASSRGQGHTDTQYF. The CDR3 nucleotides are TGCGCCAGCAGCCGTGGACAGGGGCACACAGATACGCAGTATTTT.

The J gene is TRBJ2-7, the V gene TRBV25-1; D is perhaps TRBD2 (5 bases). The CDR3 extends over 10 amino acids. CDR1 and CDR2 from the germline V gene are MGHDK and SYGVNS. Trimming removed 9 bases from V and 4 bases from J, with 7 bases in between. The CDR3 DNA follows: TGTGCCAGTGGAGGTTACGAGCAGTACTTC. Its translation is CASGGYEQYF.

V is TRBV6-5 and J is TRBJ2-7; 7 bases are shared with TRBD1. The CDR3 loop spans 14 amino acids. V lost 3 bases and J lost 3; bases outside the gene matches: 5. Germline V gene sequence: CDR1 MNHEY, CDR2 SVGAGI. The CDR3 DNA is TGTGCCAGCAGTTATCGACAGGGCGTCTACGAGCAGTACTTC. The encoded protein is CASSYRQGVYEQYF.

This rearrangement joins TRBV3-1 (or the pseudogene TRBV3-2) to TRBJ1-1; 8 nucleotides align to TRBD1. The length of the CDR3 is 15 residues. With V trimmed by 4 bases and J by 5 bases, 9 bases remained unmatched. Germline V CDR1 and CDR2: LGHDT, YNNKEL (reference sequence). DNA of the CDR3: TGTGCCAGCAGCCCTTTCCAGGGGGCGAGGACTGAAGCTTTCTTT. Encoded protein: CASSPFQGARTEAFF.

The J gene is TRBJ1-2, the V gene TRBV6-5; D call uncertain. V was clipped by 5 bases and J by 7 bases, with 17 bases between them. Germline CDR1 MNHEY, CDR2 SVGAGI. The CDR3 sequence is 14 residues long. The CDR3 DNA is TGTGCCAGCAGTACTATTGGTGATGGGGTTGGCTACACCTTC. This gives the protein CASSTIGDGVGYTF.

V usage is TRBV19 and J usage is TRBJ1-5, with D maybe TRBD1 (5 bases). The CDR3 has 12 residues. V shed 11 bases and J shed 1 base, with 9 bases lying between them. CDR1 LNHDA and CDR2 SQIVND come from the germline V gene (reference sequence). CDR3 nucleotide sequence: TGTGCCGGGGGACGGAGCAATCAGCCCCAGCATTTT. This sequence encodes CAGGRSNQPQHF.

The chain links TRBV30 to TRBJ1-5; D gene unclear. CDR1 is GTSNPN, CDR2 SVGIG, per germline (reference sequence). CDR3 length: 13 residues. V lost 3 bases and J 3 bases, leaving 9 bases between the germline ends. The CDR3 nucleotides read TGTGCCTGGAGGGAGGGTTTCAATCAGCCCCAGCATTTT. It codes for CAWREGFNQPQHF.

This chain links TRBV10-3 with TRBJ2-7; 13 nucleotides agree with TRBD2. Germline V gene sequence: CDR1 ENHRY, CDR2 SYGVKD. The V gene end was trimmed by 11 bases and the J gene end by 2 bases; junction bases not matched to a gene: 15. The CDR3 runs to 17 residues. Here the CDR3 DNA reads TGTGCCTCCTCCCCCTCCTCCGGGACTAGCGGGGCCTACGAGCAGTACTTC. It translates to CASSPSSGTSGAYEQYF.